Presented here are 22 T cell receptor beta chains from one specimen sequenced in a study of brain T cells in children with intractable seizures. Repertoires were generated with immunoSEQ multiplex PCR, while TCRdb's copy carries only in-frame clones and drops some. This table holds roughly 120,000 clones, roughly 94% found once. The sample consisted of peripheral blood, taken at surgery. The receptor source for this set is a boy younger than two with hemimegalencephaly and intractable seizures.

CDR3 nucleotide sequence: TGTGCCAGCAGTGATTGGGGCATGAGGGGAGGAGTACCGGGGGATAATGAGCAGTTCTTC. This gives the protein CASSDWGMRGGVPGDNEQFF. The rearrangement uses TRBV2 and TRBJ2-1; possibly TRBD2 for D (6 bases). Germline CDR1 SNHLY, CDR2 FYNNEI. This CDR3 comprises 20 residues. The V gene lost 3 bases and the J gene lost 7 bases, with 31 bases spanning the gap.

The chain links TRBV28 to TRBJ1-5; D unresolved. The CDR3 covers 15 residues. Looked up from germline, CDR1 is MDHEN and CDR2 is SYDVKM. V was clipped by 3 bases and J by 2 bases, with 11 bases between them. CDR3 residues: CASSLRGAGNQPQHF. Here the CDR3 DNA reads TGTGCCAGCAGTTTGCGGGGTGCGGGCAATCAGCCCCAGCATTTT.

This sequence joins TRBV27 and TRBJ2-2; TRBD2 might be the D (5 bases). This CDR3 contains 13 residues. Germline V lookup: CDR1 MNHEY, CDR2 SMNVEV (reference sequence). The ends were cut back, 6 bases at V and 5 bases at J, with 10 bases in the middle. Here the CDR3 DNA reads TGTGCCAGCAGATTCTCGGGGACCGGGGAGCTGTTTTTT. Protein: CASRFSGTGELFF.

Worth noting for this clone: This same CDR3 is encoded by further DNA sequences in the sample. The V and J genes are TRBV7-9 and TRBJ2-7; D is possibly TRBD2 (6 bases). The V gene's germline CDR1 is SEHNR and CDR2 FQNEAQ (reference sequence). This CDR3 is 14 amino acids long. Trimming took off 1 base at V and 2 bases at J, with 9 bases between the two ends. CDR3 sequence (DNA): TGTGCCAGCAGCTTAGGCGGGAACCCCTACGAGCAGTACTTC. Translating gives CASSLGGNPYEQYF.

This clone appeared a single time. The V call is TRBV5-4, the J call TRBJ1-6, with D possibly being TRBD1 (6 bases). Per germline, CDR1 SGHNT and CDR2 YYREEE (reference sequence). The CDR3 covers 16 residues. The CDR3 region is CAGSNIGQTYNSPLHF. The DNA of the CDR3 is TGTGCAGGGAGCAATATCGGACAGACCTATAATTCACCCCTCCACTTT.

This rearrangement joins TRBV27 to TRBJ1-5; D is unclear. The ends were cut back, 10 bases at V and 0 bases at J, with 13 bases in the middle. Per germline, CDR1 MNHEY and CDR2 SMNVEV (reference sequence). The CDR3 length is 14 residues. CDR3 sequence (DNA): TGTGCCACCTTCGGGGAGTATAGCAATCAGCCCCAGCATTTT. Amino acid sequence: CATFGEYSNQPQHF.

The chain uses TRBV4-1 and TRBJ1-1; no definite D call. The CDR3 sequence is 15 residues long. Trimming pared 2 bases from V and 1 base from J, leaving 11 bases between. CDR1 and CDR2 from the germline V gene are MGHRA and YSYEKL. CDR3 region: CASSQPGAENTEAFF. DNA of the CDR3: TGCGCCAGCAGCCAACCCGGTGCGGAGAACACTGAAGCTTTCTTT.

The CDR3 bases are TGCGCCAGCGAGAGGGCGCAAGGGAACAATGAGCAGTTCTTC. Translation: CASERAQGNNEQFF. This sequence joins TRBV5-1 and TRBJ2-1; maybe TRBD2 (5 bases). Deletions cut 7 bases from V and 5 bases from J, with 16 bases between. The CDR3 is 14 amino acids. Germline V gives CDR1 SGHRS, CDR2 YFSETQ.

The V call is TRBV6-5, the J call TRBJ2-1; possible D gene TRBD1, 6 bases. This CDR3 comprises 16 residues. Trimming stripped 4 bases from V and 1 base from J, with 14 bases between. Germline CDR1 reads MNHEY; CDR2 reads SVGAGI. The CDR3 is CASSFRQARSYNEQFF. CDR3 coding DNA: TGTGCCAGCAGTTTCCGACAGGCTAGGTCCTACAATGAGCAGTTCTTC.

The chain recombines TRBV4-3 with TRBJ2-5; the match to TRBD2 covers 8 bases. Germline trimming cut 1 base from V and 1 base from J; bases unmatched to any gene: 5. This CDR3 has 16 amino acids. Germline CDR1 reads LGHNA; CDR2 reads YSLEER. The CDR3 is CASSQGLAGLQETQYF. CDR3 DNA: TGCGCCAGCAGCCAAGGGCTAGCGGGCCTCCAAGAGACCCAGTACTTC.

This sequence joins TRBV5-1 and TRBJ1-2; 8 positions agree with TRBD1. Trimming took 1 base from V and 5 from J; bases not matched to a gene: 7. Germline assignment: CDR1 SGHRS and CDR2 YFSETQ. The CDR3 contains 15 residues. CDR3 DNA sequence: TGCGCCAGCAGCTTGTCCGGAACAGGGGGATATGGCTACACCTTC. Protein product: CASSLSGTGGYGYTF.

V and J are TRBV15 and TRBJ2-3; no definite D call. The CDR3 is 14 amino acids. From germline, CDR1 is LNHNV and CDR2 YYDKDF (reference sequence). Trimming removed 3 bases at V and 6 bases at J, with 13 bases between. CDR3 protein: CATSRPPRTDTQYF. The CDR3 coding sequence is TGTGCCACCAGCAGGCCCCCTAGGACCGATACGCAGTATTTT.

This chain joins TRBV7-3 and TRBJ2-1; the D is unclear. The length of the CDR3 is 15 residues. Germline values: CDR1 SGHTA, CDR2 FQGTGA. V lost 5 bases, J lost 4 bases, and 15 bases lay in between. The CDR3 is CASSLRAGVYNEQFF. In nucleotides, the CDR3 is TGTGCCAGCAGCCTAAGGGCCGGCGTTTACAATGAGCAGTTCTTC.

The chain combines TRBV5-1 with TRBJ2-5, with 7 bases fitting TRBD1. Trimming removed 7 bases from V and 3 bases from J; junction bases left unmatched: 6. Per the germline V gene, CDR1 is SGHRS and CDR2 is YFSETQ. CDR3 size: 13 residues. CDR3 region: CASFTGTEETQYF. As DNA, the CDR3 is TGCGCCAGCTTCACCGGGACAGAAGAGACCCAGTACTTC.

The chain employs TRBV7-3 and TRBJ2-6; no clear D. This CDR3 comprises 18 residues. The V gene's germline CDR1 is SGHTA and CDR2 FQGTGA. V was trimmed by 4 bases and J by 0 bases, leaving 16 bases between them. The CDR3 spells CASSSFLGVGSGANVLTF. Written as DNA, the CDR3 is TGTGCCAGCAGCTCCTTCCTAGGAGTCGGCTCTGGGGCCAACGTCCTGACTTTC.

The V call is TRBV6-2 or TRBV6-3, the J call TRBJ2-3; the D gene is possibly TRBD1 (7 bases). This CDR3 comprises 17 residues. Deletions cut 6 bases from V and 2 bases from J, with 21 bases between. The V gene's germline CDR1 is MNHEY and CDR2 SVGEGT. CDR3 DNA sequence: TGTGCCAGCAGCAGGGGGAATCCGGGACTCTTCACAGATACGCAGTATTTT. Its translation is CASSRGNPGLFTDTQYF.

The chain carries TRBV2 and TRBJ1-6; D might be TRBD1 (5 bases). V dropped 3 bases and J dropped 10 bases, with 10 bases sitting between them. The CDR3 loop spans 13 amino acids. Per the germline V gene, CDR1 is SNHLY and CDR2 is FYNNEI. CDR3 residues: CASSDWGISPLHF. CDR3 coding DNA: TGTGCCAGCAGTGATTGGGGGATCTCACCCCTCCACTTT.

J is TRBJ2-5 and V is TRBV6-6, with a tentative D call TRBD2 (5 bases). CDR3 length: 12 amino acids. Per the germline V gene, CDR1 is MNHNY and CDR2 is SVGAGI (reference sequence). V dropped 6 bases and J dropped 4 bases, with 9 bases sitting between them. The CDR3 DNA is TGTGCCAGCAGCCAAGGAGGAGAGACCCAGTACTTC. This gives the protein CASSQGGETQYF.

This clone was counted once. The V and J genes are TRBV6-5 and TRBJ2-7; D gene uncertain. The V and J ends lost 6 bases and 2 bases respectively, with 17 bases between them. The CDR3 has 15 amino acids. Germline V gene data show CDR1 as MNHEY and CDR2 as SVGAGI. The CDR3, as DNA: TGTGCCAGCAGCCCGGCGCCGGCCTTTCCCTACGAGCAGTACTTC. Its protein product is CASSPAPAFPYEQYF.

The DNA for the CDR3 is TGTGCCAGCAGCTTTTCCAAAACCTGGGGCTACACCTTC. It translates to CASSFSKTWGYTF. The chain recombines TRBV11-2 with TRBJ1-2; D is unresolved. Trimming left V 3 bases short and J 8 bases short, with 13 bases between. The CDR3 sequence is 13 residues long. The V gene's germline CDR1 is SGHAT and CDR2 FQNNGV.

CDR3 amino acids: CASSSLSFPGSIVTDTQYF. The CDR3, as DNA: TGTGCCAGCAGTTCTCTTTCTTTCCCGGGATCGATAGTCACAGATACGCAGTATTTT. The rearrangement links TRBV7-2 to TRBJ2-3; D may be TRBD2 (5 bases). Trimming took off 6 bases at V and 2 bases at J, with 27 bases between the two ends. The germline V gene encodes CDR1 SGHTA and CDR2 FQGNSA. This CDR3 spans 19 amino acids.

The chain joins TRBV28 to TRBJ1-5; D remains ambiguous. CDR1 is MDHEN and CDR2 is SYDVKM in the germline V gene. Trimming took 4 bases from V and 7 from J, leaving 8 bases between them. CDR3 length equals 12 residues. The CDR3 sequence: CASSSDKQPQHF. The CDR3 region has the DNA TGTGCCAGCAGTTCAGACAAGCAGCCCCAGCATTTT.